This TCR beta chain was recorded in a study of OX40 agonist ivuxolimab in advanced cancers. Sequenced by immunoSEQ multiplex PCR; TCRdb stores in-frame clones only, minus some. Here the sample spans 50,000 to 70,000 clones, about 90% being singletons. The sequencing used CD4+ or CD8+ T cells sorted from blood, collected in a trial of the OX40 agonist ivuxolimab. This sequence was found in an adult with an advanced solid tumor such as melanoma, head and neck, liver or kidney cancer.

CDR3 DNA: TGTGCCAGCAGCTTAGCCCGGGAAGTTGCCGGGGAGCTGTTTTTT. Residues: CASSLAREVAGELFF. The chain combines TRBV5-6 with TRBJ2-2; D may be TRBD2 (5 bases). The V end was cut by 2 bases, the J end by 6 bases, with 14 bases between. The CDR3 sequence is 15 residues long. Germline CDR1 reads SGHDT; CDR2 reads YYEEEE. The whole variable domain, remainder taken from reference TRBV5-6 and TRBJ2-2, is DAGVTQSPTHLIKTRGQQVTLRCSPKSGHDTVSWYQQALGQGPQFIFQYYEEEERQRGNFPDRFSGHQFPNYSSELNVNALLLGDSALYLCASSLAREVAGELFFGEGSRLTVL.